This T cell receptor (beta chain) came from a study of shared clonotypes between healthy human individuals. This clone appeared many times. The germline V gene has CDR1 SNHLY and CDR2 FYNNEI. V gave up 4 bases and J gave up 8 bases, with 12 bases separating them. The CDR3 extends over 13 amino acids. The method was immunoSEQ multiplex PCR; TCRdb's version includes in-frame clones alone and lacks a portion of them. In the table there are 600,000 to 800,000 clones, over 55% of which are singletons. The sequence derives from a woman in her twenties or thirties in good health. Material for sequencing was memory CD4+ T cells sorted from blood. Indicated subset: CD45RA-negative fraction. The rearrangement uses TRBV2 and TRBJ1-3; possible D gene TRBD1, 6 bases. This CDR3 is CASSGVQGDTIYF. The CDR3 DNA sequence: TGTGCCAGCAGTGGGGTACAGGGAGACACCATATATTTT.